The 23 T cell receptor beta chains presented below share a single source sample, sequenced in a study of regulatory T cells in long-lasting Graves disease. In building TCR beta libraries, iRepertoire HTBI primers were used together with Arm-PCR of CDR3 regions. A single record per CDR3 protein comes from TCRdb applying MiXCR to the multiplex PCR reads. The table has approximately 350,000 distinct CDR3 sequences, 20% to 25% seen once. The time point is: persistent/refractory GD, antithyroid drugs over 5 years with positive TRAb. From PBMCs, RNA was extracted and then used to make the TCR library. Sequencing used peripheral blood mononuclear cells (PBMCs), obtained when the disease was refractory, from a patient treated with antithyroid drugs. These receptors all come from a woman aged 40 to 50 with Graves disease.

This clonotype has only a few counts. This chain joins TRBV27 and TRBJ2-1; 8 positions match TRBD2. CDR1 MNHEY and CDR2 SMNVEV come from the germline V gene (reference sequence). This CDR3 is built from 11 residues. Trimming cost V 9 bases and J 9 bases; bases outside gene matches: 4. CDR3 DNA: TGTGCCAGTATTAGCGGGACTGAGCAGTTCTTC. Protein product: CASISGTEQFF.

This clonotype was seen repeatedly, ten times or more. DNA of the CDR3: TGCAGTGCTGGACCACCAAGTGGACGTATAAGAGAGACCCAGTACTTC. Its protein product is CSAGPPSGRIRETQYF. The rearrangement links TRBV20-1 to TRBJ2-5, with D hard to call. Germline lookup yields CDR1 DFQATT and CDR2 SNEGSKA (reference sequence). V lost 5 bases and J 4 bases, leaving 23 bases between the germline ends. The CDR3 consists of 16 residues.

This clonotype was picked up a small number of times. The V gene is TRBV7-2, the J gene TRBJ2-2; no clear D gene. CDR1 and CDR2 from the germline V gene are SGHTA and FQGNSA. Trimming took off 3 bases at V and 7 bases at J, with 12 bases between the two ends. CDR3 length equals 14 residues. CDR3 bases: TGTGCCAGCAGCTTCTACTCCCCGGGCGGGGAGCTGTTTTTT. Translated, it gives CASSFYSPGGELFF.

This clonotype was counted only a few times. The rearrangement links TRBV2 to TRBJ2-1, with TRBD2 identical over 9 bases. V lost 2 bases and J lost 4; bases outside the gene matches: 6. Per germline, CDR1 SNHLY and CDR2 FYNNEI. CDR3 length: 16 residues. Here the CDR3 reads CASSEMYSGSYNEQFF. As DNA, the CDR3 is TGTGCCAGCAGTGAAATGTATAGCGGGAGTTACAATGAGCAGTTCTTC. Variable domain in full (rest from reference TRBV2 and TRBJ2-1): EPEVTQTPSHQVTQMGQEVILRCVPISNHLYFYWYRQILGQKVEFLVSFYNNEISEKSEIFDDQFSVERPDGSNFTLKIRSTKLEDSAMYFCASSEMYSGSYNEQFFGPGTRLTVL.

The chain links TRBV12-3 or TRBV12-4 to TRBJ2-1; 10 nucleotides line up with TRBD2. V lost 5 bases to trimming and J lost 9 bases; unmatched junction nucleotides: 7. CDR3 size: 14 residues. The CDR3 nucleotides are TGTGCCAGCAGTAAAGTAGCGGGAGGAACTGAGCAGTTCTTC. Amino acid sequence: CASSKVAGGTEQFF.

This clonotype has at least ten counts. V is TRBV6-1 and J is TRBJ2-7; 8 bases agree with TRBD2. The CDR3 covers 14 residues. Per the germline V gene, CDR1 is MNHNS and CDR2 is SASEGT. V lost 5 bases and J lost 3; bases outside the gene matches: 6. The CDR3 is CASSTLGLVYEQYF. Written as DNA, the CDR3 is TGTGCCAGCAGTACCCTGGGACTAGTCTACGAGCAGTACTTC.

Written as DNA, the CDR3 is TGTGCCAGCAGTCCCGCCGGCAGGGCAACCTACGAGCAGTACTTC. Translating gives CASSPAGRATYEQYF. The V gene is TRBV27, the J gene TRBJ2-7, with D perhaps TRBD1 (5 bases). CDR3 length: 15 residues. Trimming took 5 bases from V and 2 from J, leaving 16 bases between them. Germline loops: CDR1 MNHEY, CDR2 SMNVEV (reference sequence).

The chain employs TRBV6-1 and TRBJ2-2; 9 bases map to TRBD1. This CDR3 has 15 residues. Per the germline V gene, CDR1 is MNHNS and CDR2 is SASEGT. V shed 7 bases and J 5 bases; nucleotides not matched to a gene: 8. CDR3 coding DNA: TGTGCCAGCAACGGACAGGGGAGATCAACCGGGGAGCTGTTTTTT. Translation: CASNGQGRSTGELFF.

This clonotype was seen a handful of times. V gene TRBV7-3 combines with J gene TRBJ2-2; 10 positions match TRBD1. The junction had 3 bases not matched to a gene; V was cut back by 1 base and J by 4 bases. This CDR3 spans 16 amino acids. CDR1 and CDR2 from the germline V gene are SGHTA and FQGTGA. This chain's CDR3 is CASSLRGQGFTGELFF. In nucleotides, the CDR3 is TGTGCCAGCAGCTTAAGGGGACAGGGGTTCACCGGGGAGCTGTTTTTT. The full variable domain, with the rest looked up from reference TRBV7-3 and TRBJ2-2, is GAGVSQTPSNKVTEKGKYVELRCDPISGHTALYWYRQSLGQGPEFLIYFQGTGAADDSGLPNDRFFAVRPEGSVSTLKIQRTERGDSAVYLCASSLRGQGFTGELFFGEGSRLTVL.

The chain carries TRBV11-2 and TRBJ1-5, with D possibly being TRBD1 (5 bases). Trimming cost V 5 bases and J 5 bases, with 19 bases left between them. Germline-derived CDR1 and CDR2 are SGHAT and FQNNGV. The CDR3 totals 16 residues. In nucleotides, the CDR3 is TGTGCCAGCAGCACCCTCCAGGGAAGACACCATCAGCCCCAGCATTTT. Residues: CASSTLQGRHHQPQHF.

The rearrangement links TRBV28 to TRBJ2-5; tentative D call: TRBD2 (5 bases). The CDR3 is 14 amino acids. V was shortened by 3 bases and J by 4 bases, with 12 bases between the two germline ends. From germline, CDR1 is MDHEN and CDR2 SYDVKM. CDR3 loop: CASSFAGGGETQYF. In nucleotides, the CDR3 is TGTGCCAGCAGTTTTGCAGGAGGAGGAGAGACCCAGTACTTC.

This clonotype was counted a few times. The chain uses TRBV29-1 and TRBJ2-7; 7 nucleotides agree with TRBD1. The CDR3 extends over 14 amino acids. Germline loops: CDR1 SQVTM, CDR2 ANQGSEA. V shed 4 bases and J 5 bases; nucleotides not matched to a gene: 11. The CDR3, as DNA: TGCAGCGTTGCTTCTTTGTGGGACAGTCACGAGCAGTACTTC. Translating gives CSVASLWDSHEQYF.

This clonotype was seen more than once but under ten times. The V call is TRBV27, the J call TRBJ1-6; D is possibly TRBD1 (5 bases). Germline CDR1 reads MNHEY; CDR2 reads SMNVEV (reference sequence). The V and J ends lost 6 bases and 0 bases respectively, with 18 bases between them. This CDR3 region has 18 residues. The CDR3 bases are TGTGCCAGCAGCCCCCCTTCCAGAGGGGTCTCCTATAATTCACCCCTCCACTTT. This codes for CASSPPSRGVSYNSPLHF.

This clonotype was seen a handful of times. J is TRBJ1-2 and V is TRBV20-1, with TRBD1 identical over 8 bases. The CDR3 length is 15 residues. V lost 2 bases to trimming and J lost 4 bases; unmatched junction nucleotides: 9. Germline CDR1 is DFQATT and CDR2 is SNEGSKA (reference sequence). CDR3 nucleotide sequence: TGCAGTGCTAGATCGGACAGGGACCTTGTCTATGGCTACACCTTC. Translation: CSARSDRDLVYGYTF.

This clonotype was recorded a few times. The genes are TRBV27 and TRBJ2-5; perhaps TRBD2 as D (6 bases). Between the trimmed V and J ends, which lost 4 bases and 2 bases, there was a span of 14 bases. Germline CDR1 reads MNHEY; CDR2 reads SMNVEV (reference sequence). The CDR3 is made up of 15 amino acids. DNA of the CDR3: TGTGCCAGCAGTTCTCTACTAGCCGGACAAGAGACCCAGTACTTC. Residues: CASSSLLAGQETQYF.

Notes on this clonotype: The junction departs from germline at one end; a sequencing error may be responsible. The genes are TRBV28 and TRBJ2-7; possible D gene TRBD2, 6 bases. The CDR3 length is 13 residues. Germline V gene data show CDR1 as MDHEN and CDR2 as SYDVKM. The CDR3 bases are TGTGCCAGCAGTTTCGGGGGAGCCTACGAGCAGTGCTTC. Encoded protein: CASSFGGAYEQCF.

This clonotype was seen repeatedly, ten times or more. This sequence joins TRBV2 and TRBJ2-4; 7 nucleotides align to TRBD2. V dropped 6 bases and J dropped 9; count of bases not matched to a gene: 2. CDR3 length equals 11 residues. From germline, CDR1 is SNHLY and CDR2 FYNNEI. CDR3 nucleotides: TGTGCCAGCAGGGGGGGGGGCATTCAGTACTTC. Its protein is CASRGGGIQYF.

The chain carries TRBV7-9 and TRBJ2-7; 8 bases map to TRBD1. V shed 0 bases, J shed 3 bases, and the junction held 13 bases outside the gene matches. Germline V lookup: CDR1 SEHNR, CDR2 FQNEAQ (reference sequence). The CDR3 runs to 18 residues. The DNA of the CDR3 is TGTGCCAGCAGCTTAGCCCCCTTGGGTCAGGGGGCGTTCTACGAGCAGTACTTC. This sequence encodes CASSLAPLGQGAFYEQYF.

The chain has TRBV9 and TRBJ1-6, with 8 positions matching TRBD1. In germline, CDR1 is SGDLS, CDR2 YYNGEE. The ends lost 4 bases at V and 10 bases at J; junction bases unmatched: 16. The CDR3 consists of 17 residues. The chain's CDR3 is CASSFTGTGFTGSPLHF. The DNA of the CDR3 is TGTGCCAGCAGCTTTACCGGGACAGGATTTACAGGATCACCCCTCCACTTT.

The rearrangement uses TRBV19 and TRBJ2-2, with TRBD2 as a possible D gene (6 bases). This CDR3 region has 17 residues. V was trimmed by 5 bases and J by 4 bases, leaving 20 bases between them. CDR1 is LNHDA and CDR2 is SQIVND in the germline V gene (reference sequence). CDR3 region: CASSRHEYKEGTGELFF. The CDR3 DNA reads TGTGCCAGTAGTCGCCATGAATACAAGGAGGGCACCGGGGAGCTGTTTTTT.

The chain combines TRBV12-3 or TRBV12-4 with TRBJ1-2; no clear D gene. There are 14 residues in the CDR3. Between the trimmed V and J ends, which lost 8 bases and 1 base, there was a span of 14 bases. The CDR3 protein is CASHPMGINYGYTF. CDR3 sequence (DNA): TGTGCCAGCCATCCCATGGGTATTAACTATGGCTACACCTTC.

This clonotype was picked up a small number of times. The J gene is TRBJ1-1, the V gene TRBV30; the D gene is possibly TRBD1 (5 bases). The CDR3 covers 13 residues. CDR1 is GTSNPN and CDR2 is SVGIG in the germline V gene (reference sequence). V was cut by 3 bases and J by 5 bases, with 13 bases left in between. The CDR3 protein is CAWSSSGKTEAFF. The CDR3 nucleotides read TGTGCCTGGAGCTCATCAGGGAAAACTGAAGCTTTCTTT.

This clonotype has at least ten counts. The chain couples TRBV20-1 to TRBJ2-7; 11 bases map to TRBD2. Per the germline V gene, CDR1 is DFQATT and CDR2 is SNEGSKA (reference sequence). The CDR3 sequence is 15 residues long. The V and J ends lost 2 bases and 2 bases, in that order; junction bases with no gene match: 5. The CDR3 DNA is TGCAGTGCTAGAACCGTAGCGGGAGGGCCCTACGAGCAGTACTTC. Translating gives CSARTVAGGPYEQYF.